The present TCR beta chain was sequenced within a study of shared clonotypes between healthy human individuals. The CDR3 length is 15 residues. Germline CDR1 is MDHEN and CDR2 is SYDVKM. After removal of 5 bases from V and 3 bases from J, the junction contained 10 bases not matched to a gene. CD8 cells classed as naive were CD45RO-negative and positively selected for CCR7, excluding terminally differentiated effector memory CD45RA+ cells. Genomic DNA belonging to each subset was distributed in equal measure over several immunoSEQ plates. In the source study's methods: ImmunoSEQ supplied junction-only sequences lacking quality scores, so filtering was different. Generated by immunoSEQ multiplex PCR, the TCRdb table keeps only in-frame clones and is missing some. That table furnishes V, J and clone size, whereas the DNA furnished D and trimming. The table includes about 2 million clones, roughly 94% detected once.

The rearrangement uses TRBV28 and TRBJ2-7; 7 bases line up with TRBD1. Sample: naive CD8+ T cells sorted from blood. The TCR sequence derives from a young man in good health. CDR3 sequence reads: CASSPPSGQNYEQYF. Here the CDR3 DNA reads TGTGCCAGCAGTCCCCCCTCGGGACAGAACTACGAGCAGTACTTC.